This entry describes one TCR beta chain. The germline V gene encodes CDR1 MNHEY and CDR2 SVGAGI. V was cut by 8 bases and J by 4 bases, with 8 bases left in between. This CDR3 is 12 amino acids long. Assay used: immunoSEQ multiplex PCR; TCRdb lists only in-frame clones, some missing. The data show about 110,000 clones, approximately 89% seen once. This sample was taken from a study of cytomegalovirus exposure and HLA in healthy donors. The sample comprised PBMCs. The V gene is TRBV6-5, the J gene TRBJ2-2, with TRBD1 as a possible D gene (6 bases). This receptor was obtained from a woman aged 18-30 years in good health and CMV-seronegative. The CDR3 DNA reads TGTGCCAGCCGCAGGGGCACCGGGGAGCTGTTTTTT. This codes for CASRRGTGELFF.